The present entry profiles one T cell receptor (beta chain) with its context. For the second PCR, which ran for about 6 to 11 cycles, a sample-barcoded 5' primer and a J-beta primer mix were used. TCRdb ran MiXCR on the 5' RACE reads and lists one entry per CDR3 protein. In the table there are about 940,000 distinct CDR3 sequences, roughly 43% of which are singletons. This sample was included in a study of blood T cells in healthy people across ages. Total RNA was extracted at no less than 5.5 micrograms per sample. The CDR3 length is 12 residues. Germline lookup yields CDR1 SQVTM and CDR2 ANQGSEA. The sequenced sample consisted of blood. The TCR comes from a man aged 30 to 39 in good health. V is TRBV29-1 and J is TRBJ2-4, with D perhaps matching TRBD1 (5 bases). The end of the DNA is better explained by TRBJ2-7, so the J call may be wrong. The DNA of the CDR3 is TGCAGCGTCGAGGACCAGGGCGACGAGCAGTACTTC. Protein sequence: CSVEDQGDEQYF.